A single sample gave rise to the 12 T cell receptor beta chains below, sequenced in a study of lymphopenia after photon versus proton radiotherapy. The repertoire was sequenced with immunoSEQ multiplex PCR; TCRdb's copy has only in-frame clones and lacks some. The sample consists of roughly 41,000 clones, approximately 87% of them appearing once. The sequencing used peripheral blood, collected from a patient treated with photon-based radiotherapy. The source of these receptors is a man aged 50-60 years with gastric cancer.

The chain combines TRBV19 with TRBJ2-3, with 7 bases matching TRBD2. There are 15 residues in the CDR3. CDR1 and CDR2 from the germline V gene are LNHDA and SQIVND (reference sequence). V lost 4 bases, J lost 0 bases, and 4 bases stayed unmatched. The CDR3 DNA is TGTGCCAGTAGTAGGTCTAGCGGTAGCACAGATACGCAGTATTTT. It codes for CASSRSSGSTDTQYF.

The CDR3 DNA reads TGTGCCAGCAGCCAAGATTGGGACAGCCGCAATCAGCCCCAGCATTTT. Its translation is CASSQDWDSRNQPQHF. The V and J genes are TRBV11-2 and TRBJ1-5; 7 bases fit TRBD1. Germline assignment: CDR1 SGHAT and CDR2 FQNNGV. The CDR3 covers 16 residues. V trimming: 5 bases; J trimming: 2 bases; junction bases outside the gene matches: 9.

V usage is TRBV5-1 and J usage is TRBJ2-2; D is ambiguous. Germline V lookup: CDR1 SGHRS, CDR2 YFSETQ. V shed 3 bases and J shed 4 bases, with 16 bases lying between them. The length of the CDR3 is 16 residues. The CDR3 here is CASSWVDGLGTGELFF. The CDR3 region has the DNA TGCGCCAGCAGCTGGGTGGATGGGCTCGGCACCGGGGAGCTGTTTTTT.

The chain combines TRBV5-1 with TRBJ2-1; either TRBD1 or TRBD2 may supply D (5 bases each). The germline gives CDR1 SGHRS, CDR2 YFSETQ. V lost 0 bases and J 4 bases, leaving 14 bases between the germline ends. This CDR3 has 16 residues. The chain's CDR3 is CASSLGGREIYNEQFF. CDR3 sequence (DNA): TGCGCCAGCAGCTTGGGTGGCAGGGAGATATACAATGAGCAGTTCTTC.

The V and J genes are TRBV5-6 and TRBJ2-4; D is undetermined. Germline CDR1 reads SGHDT; CDR2 reads YYEEEE. This CDR3 has 15 residues. V was cut by 1 base and J by 7 bases, with 15 bases left in between. The CDR3 coding sequence is TGTGCCAGCAGCTTGATAGACCTCTCCGGGAACATTCAGTACTTC. Its translation is CASSLIDLSGNIQYF.

Only one count was recorded for this clone. The genes are TRBV28 and TRBJ1-2; TRBD1 is a possible D gene (6 bases). There are 15 residues in the CDR3. V lost 0 bases and J lost 0, with 8 bases in between. CDR1 is MDHEN, CDR2 SYDVKM, per germline. The CDR3 DNA reads TGTGCCAGCAGTTTATGGGGGGCCTCTAACTATGGCTACACCTTC. Protein product: CASSLWGASNYGYTF.

This sequence joins TRBV5-4 and TRBJ2-5, with TRBD1 matching over 8 bases. The CDR3 extends over 15 amino acids. Germline CDR1 is SGHNT and CDR2 is YYREEE (reference sequence). The V segment lost 2 bases and the J segment 5 bases; nucleotides outside the gene matches: 8. Here the CDR3 reads CASSFRTGQGETQYF. Here the CDR3 DNA reads TGTGCCAGCAGCTTTCGGACAGGGCAGGGGGAGACCCAGTACTTC.

This clone appeared a few times. CDR3 loop: CASGTFSTDTQYF. The CDR3 DNA is TGTGCCAGCGGGACATTTAGCACAGATACGCAGTATTTT. The genes are TRBV2 and TRBJ2-3, with D perhaps matching TRBD1 (6 bases). The CDR3 loop spans 13 amino acids. Germline V gene data show CDR1 as SNHLY and CDR2 as FYNNEI. V lost 8 bases, J lost 0 bases, and 9 bases lay in between.

The rearrangement joins TRBV28 to TRBJ1-5; no firm D call. The CDR3 length is 14 residues. CDR1 and CDR2 from the germline V gene are MDHEN and SYDVKM. Trimming took off 6 bases at V and 2 bases at J, with 11 bases between the two ends. The chain's CDR3 is CASRDSGGNQPQHF. The CDR3 DNA reads as TGTGCCAGCAGGGATTCCGGGGGCAATCAGCCCCAGCATTTT. The full variable domain, with the rest looked up from reference TRBV28 and TRBJ1-5, is DVKVTQSSRYLVKRTGEKVFLECVQDMDHENMFWYRQDPGLGLRLIYFSYDVKMKEKGDIPEGYSVSREKKERFSLILESASTNQTSMYLCASRDSGGNQPQHFGDGTRLSIL.

The chain combines TRBV7-7 with TRBJ2-5, with 10 nucleotides matching TRBD2. The CDR3 contains 16 residues. Germline CDR1 is SSHAT and CDR2 is FNYEAQ (reference sequence). V lost 5 bases, J lost 5 bases, and 11 bases stayed unmatched. DNA of the CDR3: TGTGCCAGCAGCCCTCGGGGGAGCGGGAGGGCCGAGACCCAGTACTTC. It yields the protein CASSPRGSGRAETQYF.

The J gene is TRBJ2-2, the V gene TRBV18; the D is unclear. Trimming left V 0 bases short and J 4 bases short, with 3 bases between. Germline V CDR1 and CDR2: KGHSH, LQKENI. The CDR3 consists of 13 residues. The CDR3 protein is CASSPPTTGELFF. The CDR3 coding sequence is TGTGCCAGCTCACCACCGACCACCGGGGAGCTGTTTTTT.

This chain uses TRBV12-5 with TRBJ2-5, with D hard to call. The V gene's germline CDR1 is LGHNT and CDR2 FRNRAP. CDR3 length equals 13 residues. V lost 1 base, J lost 3 bases, and 6 bases lay in between. This chain's CDR3 is CASGLGQKETQYF. The CDR3 coding sequence is TGTGCTAGTGGTTTGGGTCAAAAAGAGACCCAGTACTTC.